What follows are 27 T cell receptor beta chains derived from one specimen sequenced in a study of T-cell memory formation after mild COVID-19. MiXCR was run by TCRdb on the 5' RACE reads, yielding one entry per CDR3 protein. The data show some 88,000 distinct CDR3 sequences, around a quarter seen once. Material: PBMCs or a T cell subset sorted from them (not recorded which). These receptors all stem from a young man who had mild COVID-19 (a few samples of this study predate the infection). Cell type and time point are not known.

The chain carries TRBV11-2 and TRBJ1-2; perhaps TRBD1 as D (6 bases). Germline V CDR1 and CDR2: SGHAT, FQNNGV. This CDR3 has 12 residues. CDR3 amino acids: CAPTGFRYGYTF. The CDR3 DNA is TGTGCTCCCACAGGGTTTCGGTATGGCTACACCTTC.

The V gene is TRBV6-1, the J gene TRBJ2-6; tentative D call: TRBD1 (6 bases). This CDR3 is built from 18 residues. V lost 3 bases to trimming and J lost 2 bases, with 17 bases between them. Germline V CDR1 and CDR2: MNHNS, SASEGT. CDR3 amino acids: CASSEGRWQGTGANVLTF. The CDR3 DNA sequence: TGTGCCAGCAGTGAGGGCCGTTGGCAGGGGACTGGGGCCAACGTCCTGACTTTC.

The chain links TRBV6-4 to TRBJ2-7, with D uncertain. Germline CDR1 is MRHNA and CDR2 is SNTAGT. The CDR3 totals 15 residues. V was trimmed by 0 bases and J by 2 bases, leaving 11 bases between them. CDR3 residues: CASSDSYCQPYEQYV. CDR3 nucleotide sequence: TGTGCCAGCAGTGACTCTTATTGTCAGCCCTACGAGCAGTACGTC.

The chain carries TRBV3-1 and TRBJ1-2; TRBD1 aligns across 7 bases. Germline V gene sequence: CDR1 LGHDT, CDR2 YNNKEL (reference sequence). The CDR3 length is 14 residues. V shed 3 bases, J shed 4 bases, and the junction held 5 bases outside the gene matches. CDR3 protein: CASSQLQGLYGYTF. In nucleotides, the CDR3 is TGTGCCAGCAGCCAGTTACAGGGGCTCTATGGCTACACCTTC.

This clonotype occurred a few times. The V gene is TRBV4-2, the J gene TRBJ2-6, with D perhaps assigned TRBD1 or TRBD2 (5 bases each). CDR3 size: 18 residues. The germline V gene has CDR1 LGHNA and CDR2 YNFKEQ. Trimming took 6 bases from V and 0 from J, leaving 18 bases between them. Written as DNA, the CDR3 is TGTGCCAGCAGGATCCGGGACGCAGCCACCTCTGGGGCCAACGTCCTGACTTTC. This encodes CASRIRDAATSGANVLTF.

J is TRBJ1-5 and V is TRBV7-2, with 7 bases that match TRBD1. V lost 1 base and J lost 7; bases outside the gene matches: 7. This CDR3 has 15 residues. Germline values: CDR1 SGHTA, CDR2 FQGNSA. The CDR3 sequence: CASSLGDRVGQPQHF. CDR3 sequence (DNA): TGTGCCAGCAGCTTAGGAGACAGGGTGGGACAGCCCCAGCATTTT.

The chain recombines TRBV4-1 with TRBJ2-5, with 13 bases identical to TRBD2. The trim removed 6 bases at V and 2 bases at J, leaving 9 bases unmatched. Germline V gene data show CDR1 as MGHRA and CDR2 as YSYEKL. The CDR3 consists of 17 residues. In nucleotides, the CDR3 is TGCGCCAGCAGACCCCCCCCGGGACTAGCGGGGCAAGAGACCCAGTACTTC. It codes for CASRPPPGLAGQETQYF.

The CDR3 here is CASSQVATSGSEQYF. CDR3 nucleotides: TGCGCCAGCAGCCAAGTCGCTACTAGCGGGTCCGAGCAGTACTTC. The V call is TRBV4-1, the J call TRBJ2-7; 9 bases line up with TRBD2. With V trimmed by 1 base and J by 6 bases, 7 bases remained unmatched. The CDR3 sequence is 15 residues long. Looked up from germline, CDR1 is MGHRA and CDR2 is YSYEKL.

This rearrangement joins TRBV5-1 to TRBJ2-3; D tentatively reads TRBD1 or TRBD2 (6 bases each). V lost 0 bases to trimming and J lost 4 bases, with 18 bases between them. Germline V gene data show CDR1 as SGHRS and CDR2 as YFSETQ. The length of the CDR3 is 17 residues. The CDR3 sequence: CASSLVGGRVKADTQYF. The CDR3 nucleotides read TGCGCCAGCAGCTTGGTGGGGGGCAGGGTGAAGGCAGATACGCAGTATTTT.

The V and J genes are TRBV5-6 and TRBJ2-5; weak D call: TRBD2 (7 bases). The germline V and J ends were trimmed by 6 bases and 5 bases, with 20 bases remaining between them. This CDR3 contains 15 residues. Germline loops: CDR1 SGHDT, CDR2 YYEEEE. CDR3 in DNA: TGTGCCAGCACTCCTCCCGTGGGGGGGCGGGAGACCCAGTACTTC. Amino acids: CASTPPVGGRETQYF.

This clonotype came up a few times. The chain recombines TRBV4-2 with TRBJ2-1; 8 positions match TRBD1. Germline loops: CDR1 LGHNA, CDR2 YNFKEQ. V lost 3 bases to trimming and J lost 10 bases; unmatched junction nucleotides: 14. This CDR3 contains 16 residues. Here the CDR3 DNA reads TGTGCCAGCAGCCAGAATCGCGGGACAGGCAGTCAGGAGCAGTTCTTC. Translation: CASSQNRGTGSQEQFF.

This clonotype was detected many times. The V call is TRBV7-9, the J call TRBJ2-2; D may be TRBD2 (5 bases). The CDR3 is 14 amino acids. Germline V gene lookup returns CDR1 SEHNR and CDR2 FQNEAQ (reference sequence). V was clipped by 5 bases and J by 3 bases, with 10 bases between them. CDR3 nucleotide sequence: TGTGCCAGCAGCGCGGGTGTTTACACCGGGGAGCTGTTTTTT. Protein sequence: CASSAGVYTGELFF.

This chain uses TRBV7-8 with TRBJ2-7; D remains ambiguous. The CDR3 runs to 13 residues. Germline V gene data show CDR1 as SGHVS and CDR2 as FQNEAQ. Trimming cost V 4 bases and J 3 bases, with 10 bases left between them. CDR3 amino acids: CASSSRPFYEQYV. Here the CDR3 DNA reads TGTGCCAGCAGCTCTAGACCTTTCTACGAGCAGTACGTC.

V and J are TRBV7-2 and TRBJ1-1; unclear D gene. V shed 7 bases and J shed 1 base, with 10 bases lying between them. CDR3 length: 13 amino acids. CDR1 is SGHTA, CDR2 FQGNSA, per germline. CDR3 sequence: CASILHPNTEAFF. The CDR3 DNA sequence: TGTGCCAGCATCCTACATCCGAACACTGAAGCTTTCTTT.

J is TRBJ2-7 and V is TRBV4-1; unclear D gene. The CDR3 runs to 15 residues. Trimming removed 0 bases at V and 6 bases at J, with 15 bases between. CDR1 is MGHRA, CDR2 YSYEKL, per germline. This CDR3 is CASSQEIGQALEQYF. In nucleotides, the CDR3 is TGCGCCAGCAGCCAAGAGATCGGGCAGGCCCTCGAGCAGTACTTC.

This sequence joins TRBV4-3 and TRBJ1-1; 8 nucleotides align to TRBD1. The CDR3 spans 15 residues. Trimming took 1 base from V and 5 from J; bases not matched to a gene: 6. Germline V lookup: CDR1 LGHNA, CDR2 YSLEER. CDR3 sequence: CASSQVPGGLTEAFF. The CDR3 DNA sequence: TGCGCCAGCAGCCAAGTTCCAGGGGGCTTGACTGAAGCTTTCTTT.

A few counts support this clonotype. The chain recombines TRBV20-1 with TRBJ2-5; the D is unclear. The germline CDR1 and CDR2 sequences are DFQATT and SNEGSKA (reference sequence). V gave up 0 bases and J gave up 2 bases, with 10 bases separating them. The CDR3 length is 14 residues. CDR3 sequence reads: CSARDMQEQETQYF. In nucleotides, the CDR3 is TGCAGTGCTAGAGATATGCAGGAGCAAGAGACCCAGTACTTC.

In its sample, this clonotype was seen a few times. This sequence joins TRBV5-1 and TRBJ2-1, with D unresolved. The V gene's germline CDR1 is SGHRS and CDR2 YFSETQ. The V and J ends lost 4 bases and 7 bases respectively, with 6 bases between them. The CDR3 runs 11 residues. CDR3 nucleotide sequence: TGCGCCAGCAGCGAAAGGAATGAGCAGTTCTTC. Translation gives CASSERNEQFF.

V is TRBV10-3 and J is TRBJ2-7, with TRBD2 matching 7 bases. Germline V gene sequence: CDR1 ENHRY, CDR2 SYGVKD. V dropped 6 bases and J dropped 7; count of bases not matched to a gene: 12. This CDR3 spans 14 amino acids. The DNA for the CDR3 is TGTGCCATCAGAATATCGGGGGGAGGATGGGAGCAGTACTTC. Encoded protein: CAIRISGGGWEQYF.

The chain uses TRBV20-1 and TRBJ2-7; possible D gene TRBD1, 5 bases. The CDR3 has 13 amino acids. Germline CDR1 and CDR2: DFQATT and SNEGSKA (reference sequence). The germline V and J ends were trimmed by 3 bases and 3 bases, with 12 bases remaining between them. The CDR3, as DNA: TGCAGTGCTAGTGACGACAGTAGCTACGAGCAGTACGTC. Translation gives CSASDDSSYEQYV.

J is TRBJ2-5 and V is TRBV7-6, with 8 positions matching TRBD1. From germline, CDR1 is SGHVS and CDR2 FNYEAQ. Unmatched junction bases numbered 14, after V lost 5 bases and J lost 6 bases. The CDR3 totals 16 residues. The CDR3 here is CASSPPRTGIGKTQYF. CDR3 bases: TGTGCCAGCAGCCCGCCCCGGACAGGGATTGGAAAGACCCAGTACTTC.

The chain has TRBV4-2 and TRBJ1-1; 8 bases map to TRBD1. Trimming took 4 bases from V and 6 from J; bases not matched to a gene: 7. This CDR3 region has 14 residues. Per the germline V gene, CDR1 is LGHNA and CDR2 is YNFKEQ. DNA for the CDR3: TGTGCCAGCAGCCCTGGACAGGGTTGGGCTGAAGCTTTCTTT. The encoded protein is CASSPGQGWAEAFF.

The chain has TRBV5-6 and TRBJ1-2; no reliable D call. Germline V gene lookup returns CDR1 SGHDT and CDR2 YYEEEE. The germline V and J ends were trimmed by 4 bases and 8 bases, with 6 bases remaining between them. The CDR3 contains 10 residues. The CDR3 reads CASSVRGYTF. CDR3 bases: TGTGCCAGCAGCGTACGGGGCTACACCTTC.

The chain recombines TRBV27 with TRBJ2-5, with 10 bases lining up with TRBD2. This CDR3 has 17 amino acids. Germline values: CDR1 MNHEY, CDR2 SMNVEV (reference sequence). J gave up 5 bases and V 7 bases, and 16 bases lay outside the gene matches. CDR3 loop: CASTPDGAGGIRETQYF. CDR3 sequence (DNA): TGTGCCAGCACCCCTGATGGAGCGGGGGGGATAAGGGAGACCCAGTACTTC.

This clonotype was seen only a few times. CDR3: CASSSDDGELFF. CDR3 sequence (DNA): TGTGCCAGCAGCTCAGATGACGGGGAGCTGTTTTTT. This chain uses TRBV7-9 with TRBJ2-2; unclear D gene. Trimming stripped 4 bases from V and 7 bases from J, with 7 bases between. Per germline, CDR1 SEHNR and CDR2 FQNEAQ (reference sequence). This CDR3 is 12 amino acids long.

In its sample, this clonotype was seen a few times. The gene calls are TRBV9 and TRBJ2-1; 14 bases fit TRBD2. The germline V gene encodes CDR1 SGDLS and CDR2 YYNGEE. The CDR3 sequence is 17 residues long. Trimming at V came to 4 bases and at J to 8 bases, leaving 11 bases not matched to a gene. The CDR3: CASSSRLAGGPVDEQFF. The CDR3 nucleotides read TGTGCCAGCAGCTCAAGACTAGCGGGGGGGCCGGTTGATGAGCAGTTCTTC.

In this sample, this clonotype turned up many times. The chain employs TRBV11-2 and TRBJ2-7; TRBD1 matches 8 bases. Germline CDR1 is SGHAT and CDR2 is FQNNGV. CDR3 length: 16 residues. V gave up 1 base and J gave up 0 bases; unmatched junction bases: 5. The CDR3 protein is CASSLGETGVSYEQYF. CDR3 bases: TGTGCCAGCAGCTTAGGCGAGACAGGGGTCTCCTACGAGCAGTACTTC.